Listed here are 5 T cell receptor beta chains from one sample, sequenced in a study of blood T cells in healthy people across ages. PCR was performed a second time for about 7 to 12 cycles using a sample-barcoded 5' primer and a J-beta primer mix. TCRdb used MiXCR to reprocess the 5' RACE reads, holding one entry per CDR3 protein. This sample yields about 1 million distinct CDR3 sequences, of which around 25% are seen a single time; less than 0.85% belongs to the top ten. These data are also associated with another study on T cells of mothers and their children.

Sequenced input: blood. Source of these receptors: a girl aged 2 to 9 in good health.

The chain couples TRBV3-1 to TRBJ2-5, with 9 bases lining up with TRBD2. The CDR3 has 16 residues. Germline CDR1 is LGHDT and CDR2 is YNNKEL (reference sequence). Trimming at V came to 1 base and at J to 5 bases, leaving 8 bases not matched to a gene. The CDR3 region has the DNA TGTGCCAGCAGCCAAGGCGATAGCGGGGGAAGGGAGACCCAGTACTTC. Translated: CASSQGDSGGRETQYF.

In the case of this clonotype: An end of the junction differs from the germline gene, which may be a read error. The chain couples TRBV25-1 to TRBJ1-1; unclear D gene. CDR1 is MGHDK and CDR2 is SYGVNS in the germline V gene. This CDR3 has 13 amino acids. As DNA, the CDR3 is TGTGCCAGCAGTGACACCATGAACACTGGAGCTTTCTTT. Translated, it gives CASSDTMNTGAFF.

V usage is TRBV7-8 and J usage is TRBJ1-6; TRBD1 aligns across 9 bases. CDR1 SGHVS and CDR2 FQNEAQ come from the germline V gene. V was pared by 4 bases and J by 1 base, with 11 bases of the junction left unmatched. The CDR3 has 19 residues. The CDR3 coding sequence is TGTGCCAGCAGCTCGCGGACAGGGGTAGGAATTTCCTATAATTCACCCCTCCACTTT. Protein product: CASSSRTGVGISYNSPLHF. The full variable domain, completed using reference TRBV7-8 and TRBJ1-6, is GAGVSQSPRYKVAKRGQDVALRCDPISGHVSLFWYQQALGQGPEFLTYFQNEAQLDKSGLPSDRFFAERPEGSVSTLKIQRTQQEDSAVYLCASSSRTGVGISYNSPLHFGNGTRLTVT.

This chain uses TRBV5-6 with TRBJ2-5; possible D gene TRBD1, 5 bases. The CDR3 runs 16 residues. Germline V gene lookup returns CDR1 SGHDT and CDR2 YYEEEE. V dropped 4 bases and J dropped 2 bases, with 18 bases sitting between them. CDR3: CASSPGDWGQQETQYF. DNA of the CDR3: TGTGCCAGCAGCCCCGGAGATTGGGGCCAACAAGAGACCCAGTACTTC.

In regard to this clonotype: Sequence at one end of the junction differs from germline and may be a read error. The chain combines TRBV5-1 with TRBJ2-1; either TRBD1 or TRBD2 may supply D (6 bases each). Germline lookup yields CDR1 SGHRS and CDR2 YFSETQ. The CDR3 contains 15 residues. CDR3 DNA: TGTGCCAGCAGCCCGGACAGCGGGTCCTACAATGAGCAGTTCTTC. It specifies CASSPDSGSYNEQFF.